This T cell receptor beta chain derives from a study of quantifying T cell responses using KT2 cells. Study in general: RNA was reverse transcribed with TCR alpha and beta constant-region primers.

V lost 5 bases and J lost 5; bases outside the gene matches: 3. CDR3 size: 15 residues. An oligo carrying a UMI was ligated to the cDNA 3' end. The first PCR ran 4 to 5 cycles with an equimolar RC1.1 and RC1.2 beta primer mix. TCRdb ran MiXCR on the UMI-ligation and nested PCR reads and lists one entry per CDR3 protein. The table includes some 41,000 distinct CDR3 sequences, approximately 15% detected once. The receptor was derived from a human donor. The sample comprised PBMCs spiked with cells of the T cell clone KT2. The chain carries TRBV12-3 or TRBV12-4 and TRBJ2-3; 14 bases match TRBD2. CDR3 nucleotides: TGTGCCAGCAGTCCGACTAGCGGGAGGGTAGATACGCAGTATTTT. It translates to CASSPTSGRVDTQYF.